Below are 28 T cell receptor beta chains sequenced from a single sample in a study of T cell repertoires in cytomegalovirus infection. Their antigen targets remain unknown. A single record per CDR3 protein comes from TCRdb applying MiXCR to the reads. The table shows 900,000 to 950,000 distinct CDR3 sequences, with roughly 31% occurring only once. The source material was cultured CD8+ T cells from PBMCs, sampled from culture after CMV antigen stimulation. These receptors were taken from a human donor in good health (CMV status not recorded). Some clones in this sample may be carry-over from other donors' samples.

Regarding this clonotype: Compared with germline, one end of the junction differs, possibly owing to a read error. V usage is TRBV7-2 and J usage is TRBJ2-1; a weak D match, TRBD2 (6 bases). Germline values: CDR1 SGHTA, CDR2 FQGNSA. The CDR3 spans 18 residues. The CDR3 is CASSLEVGIGGVYNERFF. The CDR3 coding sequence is TGTGCCAGCAGCCTTGAGGTCGGTATCGGGGGTGTATACAATGAGCGGTTCTTC.

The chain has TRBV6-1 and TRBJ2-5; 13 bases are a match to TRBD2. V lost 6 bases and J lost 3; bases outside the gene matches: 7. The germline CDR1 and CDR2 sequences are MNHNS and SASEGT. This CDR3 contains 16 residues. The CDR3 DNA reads TGTGCCAGCAGCCAAAGACTAGCGGGGGGCAAAGAGACCCAGTACTTC. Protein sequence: CASSQRLAGGKETQYF.

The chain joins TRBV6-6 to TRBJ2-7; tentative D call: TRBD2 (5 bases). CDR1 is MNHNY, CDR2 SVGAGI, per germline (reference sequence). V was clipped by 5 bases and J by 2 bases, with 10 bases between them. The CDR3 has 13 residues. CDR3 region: CASSGESAYEQYV. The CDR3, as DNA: TGTGCCAGCAGTGGGGAGTCGGCCTACGAGCAGTACGTC.

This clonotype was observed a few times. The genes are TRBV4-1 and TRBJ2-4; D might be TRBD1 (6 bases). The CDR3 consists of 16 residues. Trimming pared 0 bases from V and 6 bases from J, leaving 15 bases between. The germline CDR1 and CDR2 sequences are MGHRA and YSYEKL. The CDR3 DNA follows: TGCGCCAGCAGCCAAGATAGGGGTGAAGGGGGAAACATTCAGTACTTC. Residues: CASSQDRGEGGNIQYF.

The CDR3 loop reads CASSQGRGAETQYF. As DNA, the CDR3 is TGTGCCAGCAGTCAAGGACGGGGGGCCGAGACCCAGTACTTC. V gene TRBV27 combines with J gene TRBJ2-5; a possible D gene is TRBD2 (7 bases). The CDR3 has 14 residues. The ends were cut back, 5 bases at V and 5 bases at J, with 15 bases in the middle. Germline CDR1 MNHEY, CDR2 SMNVEV (reference sequence).

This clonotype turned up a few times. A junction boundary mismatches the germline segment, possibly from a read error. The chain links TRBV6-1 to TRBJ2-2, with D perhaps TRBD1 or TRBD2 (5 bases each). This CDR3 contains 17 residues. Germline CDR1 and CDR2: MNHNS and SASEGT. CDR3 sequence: CVSKLEGRDLWAGELFF. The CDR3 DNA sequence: TGTGTCAGCAAACTCGAGGGACGGGACCTTTGGGCCGGGGAGCTGTTTTTT.

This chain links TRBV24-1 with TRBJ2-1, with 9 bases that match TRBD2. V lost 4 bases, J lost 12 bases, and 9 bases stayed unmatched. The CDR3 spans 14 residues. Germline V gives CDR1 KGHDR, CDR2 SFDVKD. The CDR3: CATSEVSGGVGQFF. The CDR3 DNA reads TGTGCCACCAGTGAGGTTAGCGGGGGTGTCGGGCAGTTCTTC.

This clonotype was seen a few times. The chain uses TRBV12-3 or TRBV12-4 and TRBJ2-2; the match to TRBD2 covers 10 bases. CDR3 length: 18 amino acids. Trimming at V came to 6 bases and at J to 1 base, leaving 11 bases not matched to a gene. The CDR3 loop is CASRPFGLAVLNTGELFF. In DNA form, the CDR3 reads TGTGCCAGCAGACCGTTCGGACTAGCGGTTTTGAACACCGGGGAGCTGTTTTTT.

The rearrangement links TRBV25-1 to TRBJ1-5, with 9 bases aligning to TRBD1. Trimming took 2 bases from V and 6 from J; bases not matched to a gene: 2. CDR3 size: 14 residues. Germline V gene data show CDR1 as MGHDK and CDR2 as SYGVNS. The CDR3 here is CASSEGTGFQPQHF. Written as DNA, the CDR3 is TGTGCCAGCAGTGAAGGGACAGGGTTTCAGCCCCAGCATTTT.

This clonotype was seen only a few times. CDR3 nucleotides: TGTGCCAGCAAAAGGGGGGCTAGCGGGGAGAAAAACATTCAGTACTTC. Amino acids: CASKRGASGEKNIQYF. The V and J genes are TRBV6-2 or TRBV6-3 and TRBJ2-4; 9 bases are shared with TRBD2. This CDR3 has 16 residues. CDR1 and CDR2 (germline): MNHEY, SVGEGT. The V gene end was trimmed by 7 bases and the J gene end by 4 bases; junction bases not matched to a gene: 11.

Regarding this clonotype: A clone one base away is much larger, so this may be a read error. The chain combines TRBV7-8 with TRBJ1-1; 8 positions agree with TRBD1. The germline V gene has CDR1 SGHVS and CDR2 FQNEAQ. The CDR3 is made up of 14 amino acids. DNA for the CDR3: TGTGCCAACAGCTTGACCAGGGGGCCCACTGAAGCTTTCTTT. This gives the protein CANSLTRGPTEAFF.

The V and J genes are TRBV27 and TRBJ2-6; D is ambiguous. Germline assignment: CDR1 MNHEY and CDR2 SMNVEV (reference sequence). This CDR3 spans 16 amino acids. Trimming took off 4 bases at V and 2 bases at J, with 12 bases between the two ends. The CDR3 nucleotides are TGTGCCAGCAGTTCTGCGCTTTTGGCTGGGGCCAACGTCCTGACTTTC. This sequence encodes CASSSALLAGANVLTF.

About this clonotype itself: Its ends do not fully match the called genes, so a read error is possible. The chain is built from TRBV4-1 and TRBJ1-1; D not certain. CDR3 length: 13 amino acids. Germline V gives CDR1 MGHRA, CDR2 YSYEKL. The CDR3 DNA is TGCGCCGGCAGCCAAGGCCAGAACACTGAAGCTTTCTTT. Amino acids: CAGSQGQNTEAFF.

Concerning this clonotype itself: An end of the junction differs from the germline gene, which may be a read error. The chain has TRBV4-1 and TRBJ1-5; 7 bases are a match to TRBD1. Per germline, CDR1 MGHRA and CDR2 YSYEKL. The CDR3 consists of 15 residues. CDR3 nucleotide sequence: TGTGCCAGCAGCCACCAAGACAGGGAGGATCAGCCCCAGCATTTT. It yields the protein CASSHQDREDQPQHF.

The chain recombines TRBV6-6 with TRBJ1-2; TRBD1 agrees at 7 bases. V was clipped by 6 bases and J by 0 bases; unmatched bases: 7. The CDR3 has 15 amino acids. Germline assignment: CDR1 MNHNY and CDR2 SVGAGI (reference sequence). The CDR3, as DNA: TGTGCCAGCAGCGTGGACAGGCGAGCTAACTATGGCTACACCTTC. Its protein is CASSVDRRANYGYTF.

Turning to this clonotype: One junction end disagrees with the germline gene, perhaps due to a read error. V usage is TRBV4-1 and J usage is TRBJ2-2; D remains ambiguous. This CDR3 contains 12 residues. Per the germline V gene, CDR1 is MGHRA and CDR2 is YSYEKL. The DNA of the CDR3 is TGCACCAGCAGCCAATACACCGGGGAGCTGTTTTTT. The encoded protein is CTSSQYTGELFF.

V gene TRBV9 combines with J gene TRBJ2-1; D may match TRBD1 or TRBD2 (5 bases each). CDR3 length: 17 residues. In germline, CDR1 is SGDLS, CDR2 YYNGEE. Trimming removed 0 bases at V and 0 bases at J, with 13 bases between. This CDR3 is CASSVEFEGPSYNEQFF. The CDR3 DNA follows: TGTGCCAGCAGCGTAGAGTTTGAGGGGCCCTCCTACAATGAGCAGTTCTTC. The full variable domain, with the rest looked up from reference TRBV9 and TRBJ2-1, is DSGVTQTPKHLITATGQRVTLRCSPRSGDLSVYWYQQSLDQGLQFLIQYYNGEERAKGNILERFSAQQFPDLHSELNLSSLELGDSALYFCASSVEFEGPSYNEQFFGPGTRLTVL.

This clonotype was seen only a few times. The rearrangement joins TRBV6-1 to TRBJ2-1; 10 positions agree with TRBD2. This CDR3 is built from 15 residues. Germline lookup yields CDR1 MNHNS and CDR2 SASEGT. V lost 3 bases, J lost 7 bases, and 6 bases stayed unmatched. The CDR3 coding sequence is TGTGCCAGCAGTGACAGCGGGGGGGCGTTTAATGAGCAGTTCTTC. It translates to CASSDSGGAFNEQFF.

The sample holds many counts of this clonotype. The CDR3 is CASSTNKGLAGGKGDTQYF. The CDR3, as DNA: TGTGCCAGCAGCACGAATAAAGGACTAGCGGGGGGGAAAGGAGATACGCAGTATTTT. V gene TRBV7-6 combines with J gene TRBJ2-3; 15 positions agree with TRBD2. CDR1 is SGHVS and CDR2 is FNYEAQ in the germline V gene. There are 19 residues in the CDR3. With V trimmed by 5 bases and J by 5 bases, 14 bases remained unmatched. The variable domain in full, completed from reference TRBV7-6 and TRBJ2-3, reads GAGVSQSPRYKVTKRGQDVALRCDPISGHVSLYWYRQALGQGPEFLTYFNYEAQQDKSGLPNDRFSAERPEGSISTLTIQRTEQRDSAMYRCASSTNKGLAGGKGDTQYFGPGTRLTVL.

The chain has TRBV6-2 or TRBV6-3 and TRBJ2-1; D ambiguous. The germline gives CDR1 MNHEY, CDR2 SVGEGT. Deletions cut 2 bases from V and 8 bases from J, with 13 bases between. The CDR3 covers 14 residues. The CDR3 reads CASSYSPLIDEQFF. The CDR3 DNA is TGTGCCAGCAGTTACAGTCCCCTCATCGATGAGCAGTTCTTC.

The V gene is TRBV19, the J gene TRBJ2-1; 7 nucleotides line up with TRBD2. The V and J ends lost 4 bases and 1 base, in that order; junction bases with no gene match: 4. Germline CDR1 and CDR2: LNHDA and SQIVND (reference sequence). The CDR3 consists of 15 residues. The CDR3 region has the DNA TGTGCCAGTAGTAGGACTAGGGAATCCTACAATGAGCAGTTCTTC. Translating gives CASSRTRESYNEQFF.

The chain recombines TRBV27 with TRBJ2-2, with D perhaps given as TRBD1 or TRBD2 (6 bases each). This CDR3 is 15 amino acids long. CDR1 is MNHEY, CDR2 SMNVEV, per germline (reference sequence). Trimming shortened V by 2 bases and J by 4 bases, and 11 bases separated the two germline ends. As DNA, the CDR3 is TGTGCCAGCAGTTTAAAGGGGGGCCCCACCGGGGAGCTGTTTTTT. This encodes CASSLKGGPTGELFF.

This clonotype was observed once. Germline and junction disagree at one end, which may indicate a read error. CDR3 sequence reads: CASSLGTGVPDTQYF. The CDR3 nucleotides read TGTGCCAGCAGCTTGGGGACAGGGGTCCCAGATACGCAGTATTTT. The chain combines TRBV5-3 with TRBJ2-3, with 10 positions matching TRBD1. TRBV5-3 is identified as an open reading frame with a role that is uncertain. The CDR3 consists of 15 residues.

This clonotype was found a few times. The CDR3 region is CARRLENTGELFF. The DNA of the CDR3 is TGTGCCAGGAGACTGGAGAACACCGGGGAGCTGTTTTTT. The gene calls are TRBV2 and TRBJ2-2; D is undetermined. With 9 bases removed from V and 1 base from J, the gap between germline ends came to 9 bases. The CDR3 has 13 residues. Germline loops: CDR1 SNHLY, CDR2 FYNNEI.

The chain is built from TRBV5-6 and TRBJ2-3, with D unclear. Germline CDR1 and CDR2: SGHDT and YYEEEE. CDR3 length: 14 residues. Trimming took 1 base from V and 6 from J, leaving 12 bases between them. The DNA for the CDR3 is TGTGCCAGCAGCTTGAAGGTAAAGGCGGATACGCAGTATTTT. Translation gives CASSLKVKADTQYF.

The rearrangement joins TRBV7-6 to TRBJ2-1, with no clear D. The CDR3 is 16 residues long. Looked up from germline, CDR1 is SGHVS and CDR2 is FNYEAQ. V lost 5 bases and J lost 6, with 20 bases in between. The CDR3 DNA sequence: TGTGCCAGCAGCCCAGATCAGGTCGATATGGGCAATGAGCAGTTCTTC. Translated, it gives CASSPDQVDMGNEQFF.

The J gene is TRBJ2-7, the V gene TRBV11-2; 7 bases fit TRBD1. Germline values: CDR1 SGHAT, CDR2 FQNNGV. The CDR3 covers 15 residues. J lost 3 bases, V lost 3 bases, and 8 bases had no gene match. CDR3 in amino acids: CASSFSGQSFYEQYV. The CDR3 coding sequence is TGTGCCAGCAGCTTCTCGGGACAGTCCTTCTACGAGCAGTACGTC.

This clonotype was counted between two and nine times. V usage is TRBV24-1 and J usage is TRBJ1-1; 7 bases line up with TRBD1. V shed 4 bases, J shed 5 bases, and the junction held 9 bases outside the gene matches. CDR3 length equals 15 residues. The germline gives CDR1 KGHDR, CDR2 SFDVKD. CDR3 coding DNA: TGTGCCACCAGTGACTCCGCAGGGGGTGATACTGAAGCTTTCTTT. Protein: CATSDSAGGDTEAFF.